This TCR beta chain was sequenced for a study of OX40 agonist ivuxolimab in advanced cancers. Study conclusions and caveats: Averaging showed that CD8+ T cells had more expanded clones than CD4+ did.

On this clone: Antigen unknown.

Using immunoSEQ multiplex PCR, the repertoire was profiled, and TCRdb retains in-frame clones only, with some absent. This table holds some 80,000 clones, around nine tenths found once. V was cut by 3 bases and J by 2 bases, with 14 bases left in between. The CDR3 runs 15 residues. Germline values: CDR1 MGHDK, CDR2 SYGVNS. This clonotype was obtained from an adult with an advanced solid tumor such as melanoma, head and neck, liver or kidney cancer. V and J are TRBV25-1 and TRBJ2-7, with a possible D match to TRBD1 (6 bases). This material consisted of CD4+ or CD8+ T cells sorted from blood, taken in a trial of the OX40 agonist ivuxolimab. The CDR3 sequence is CASSDTTGLPYEQYF. The CDR3, as DNA: TGTGCCAGCAGTGACACGACAGGTCTACCCTACGAGCAGTACTTC.